Presented here are 8 T cell receptor beta chains from one specimen sequenced in a study of control samples from healthy donors and cancer patients. Assay used: immunoSEQ multiplex PCR; TCRdb lists only in-frame clones, some missing. This table has over 100,000 clones, roughly 89% appearing once. What was sequenced was blood. These receptors were collected from a woman between 45 and 65 years old in good health.

The V gene is TRBV3-1 (or the pseudogene TRBV3-2), the J gene TRBJ2-4; 13 nucleotides match TRBD2. Germline CDR1 reads LGHDT; CDR2 reads YNNKEL (reference sequence). This CDR3 contains 17 residues. V gave up 3 bases and J gave up 7 bases; unmatched junction bases: 9. DNA for the CDR3: TGTGCCAGCAGCCACAGACTAGCGGGGGGCCAAAGGAACATTCAGTACTTC. It yields the protein CASSHRLAGGQRNIQYF.

V gene TRBV25-1 combines with J gene TRBJ2-7; a possible D gene is TRBD2 (6 bases). Germline V gives CDR1 MGHDK, CDR2 SYGVNS. There are 12 residues in the CDR3. V gave up 4 bases and J gave up 6 bases, with 10 bases separating them. Written as DNA, the CDR3 is TGTGCCAGCAGTGGGACCGGGAGCGAGCAGTACGTC. This codes for CASSGTGSEQYV.

The chain couples TRBV6-2 or TRBV6-3 to TRBJ2-3; 10 positions agree with TRBD1. V shed 5 bases, J shed 2 bases, and the junction held 1 base outside the gene matches. The length of the CDR3 is 14 residues. The germline gives CDR1 MNHEY, CDR2 SVGEGT. The CDR3 protein is CASSDRGLTDTQYF. For the CDR3, the DNA is TGTGCCAGCAGTGACAGGGGGCTCACAGATACGCAGTATTTT.

V usage is TRBV15 and J usage is TRBJ2-1; TRBD2 might be the D (5 bases). Looked up from germline, CDR1 is LNHNV and CDR2 is YYDKDF (reference sequence). Trimming stripped 8 bases from V and 2 bases from J, with 10 bases between. This CDR3 comprises 13 residues. The CDR3 region is CATRAVAYNEQFF. The CDR3 DNA is TGTGCCACCCGAGCGGTGGCCTACAATGAGCAGTTCTTC. The variable domain in full, completed from reference TRBV15 and TRBJ2-1, reads DAMVIQNPRYQVTQFGKPVTLSCSQTLNHNVMYWYQQKSSQAPKLLFHYYDKDFNNEADTPDNFQSRRPNTSFCFLDIRSPGLGDTAMYLCATRAVAYNEQFFGPGTRLTVL.

V usage is TRBV5-6 and J usage is TRBJ1-1; unclear D gene. This CDR3 comprises 14 residues. Trimming shortened V by 1 base and J by 6 bases, and 13 bases separated the two germline ends. CDR1 and CDR2 from the germline V gene are SGHDT and YYEEEE. CDR3 sequence reads: CASSLRSGSAEAFF. The CDR3 DNA reads as TGTGCCAGCAGCTTGAGATCTGGGTCCGCTGAAGCTTTCTTT. The full variable domain, rest sourced from reference TRBV5-6 and TRBJ1-1, is DAGVTQSPTHLIKTRGQQVTLRCSPKSGHDTVSWYQQALGQGPQFIFQYYEEEERQRGNFPDRFSGHQFPNYSSELNVNALLLGDSALYLCASSLRSGSAEAFFGQGTRLTVV.

The chain has TRBV6-5 and TRBJ2-1; D remains ambiguous. Germline V gives CDR1 MNHEY, CDR2 SVGAGI. Trimming pared 2 bases from V and 9 bases from J, leaving 14 bases between. The CDR3 runs 14 residues. CDR3 in DNA: TGTGCCAGCAGTTACGAATTTGGGCCGGCTGAGCAGTTCTTC. Translating it yields CASSYEFGPAEQFF.

This chain links TRBV30 with TRBJ1-2, with no clear D. The length of the CDR3 is 13 residues. CDR1 and CDR2 from the germline V gene are GTSNPN and SVGIG (reference sequence). V lost 3 bases, J lost 2 bases, and 10 bases lay in between. CDR3 protein: CAWRVLGNYGYTF. CDR3 nucleotides: TGTGCCTGGAGGGTTTTGGGAAACTATGGCTACACCTTC.

This chain connects TRBV6-2 or TRBV6-3 to TRBJ1-5; D possibly corresponds to TRBD1 (5 bases). Germline CDR1 and CDR2: MNHEY and SVGEGT. Trimming pared 6 bases from V and 3 bases from J, leaving 15 bases between. This CDR3 contains 15 residues. Here the CDR3 reads CASSSPWDYNQPQHF. The CDR3, as DNA: TGTGCCAGCAGCTCCCCATGGGACTACAATCAGCCCCAGCATTTT.